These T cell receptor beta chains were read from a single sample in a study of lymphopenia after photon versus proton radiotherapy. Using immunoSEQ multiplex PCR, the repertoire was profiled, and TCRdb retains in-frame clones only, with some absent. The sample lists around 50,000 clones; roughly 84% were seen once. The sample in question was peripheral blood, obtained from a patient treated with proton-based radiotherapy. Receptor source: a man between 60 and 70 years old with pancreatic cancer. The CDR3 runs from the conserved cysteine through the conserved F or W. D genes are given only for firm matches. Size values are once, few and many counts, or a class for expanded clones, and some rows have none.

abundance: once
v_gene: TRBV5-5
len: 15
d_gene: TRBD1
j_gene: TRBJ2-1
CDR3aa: CASSLGDRVLLEQFF
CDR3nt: TGTGCCAGCAGCTTGGGGGACAGGGTTCTCCTTGAGCAGTTCTTC

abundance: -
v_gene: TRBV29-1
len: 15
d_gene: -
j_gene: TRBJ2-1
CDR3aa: CSVNPGTRDYNEQFF
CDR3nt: TGCAGCGTTAATCCCGGGACACGGGACTACAATGAGCAGTTCTTC

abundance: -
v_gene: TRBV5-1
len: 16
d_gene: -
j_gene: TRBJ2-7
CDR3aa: CASSPLQGAGEYEQYF
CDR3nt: TGCGCCAGCAGCCCCCTACAGGGAGCCGGGGAATACGAGCAGTACTTC

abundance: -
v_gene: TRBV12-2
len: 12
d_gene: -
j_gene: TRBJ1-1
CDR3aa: CASPRRNTEAFF
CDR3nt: TGTGCAAGCCCAAGGAGGAACACTGAAGCTTTCTTT

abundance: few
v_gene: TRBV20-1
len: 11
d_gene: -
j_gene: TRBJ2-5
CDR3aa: CSGLHQETQYF
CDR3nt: TGCAGCGGACTCCACCAAGAGACCCAGTACTTC

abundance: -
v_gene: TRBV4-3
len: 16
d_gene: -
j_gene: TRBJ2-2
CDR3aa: CASSQEWGVDTGELFF
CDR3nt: TGCGCCAGCAGCCAAGAGTGGGGAGTGGACACCGGGGAGCTGTTTTTT

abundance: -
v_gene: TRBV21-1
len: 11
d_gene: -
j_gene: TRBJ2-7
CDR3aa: CASSTTYEQYF
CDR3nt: TGTGCCAGCAGCACCACCTACGAGCAGTACTTC

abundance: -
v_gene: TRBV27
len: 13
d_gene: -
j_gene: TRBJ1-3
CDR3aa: CASRPQGGNTIYF
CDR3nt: TGTGCCAGCAGACCCCAGGGGGGAAACACCATATATTTT

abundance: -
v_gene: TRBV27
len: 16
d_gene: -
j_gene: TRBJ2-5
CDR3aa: CASSAGLPLRGETQYF
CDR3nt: TGTGCCAGCAGTGCCGGACTGCCCCTCCGGGGAGAGACCCAGTACTTC

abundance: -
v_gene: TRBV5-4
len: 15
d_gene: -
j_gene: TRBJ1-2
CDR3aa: CASSLAGAGNYGYTF
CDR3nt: TGTGCCAGCAGCTTGGCCGGGGCAGGGAACTATGGCTACACCTTC